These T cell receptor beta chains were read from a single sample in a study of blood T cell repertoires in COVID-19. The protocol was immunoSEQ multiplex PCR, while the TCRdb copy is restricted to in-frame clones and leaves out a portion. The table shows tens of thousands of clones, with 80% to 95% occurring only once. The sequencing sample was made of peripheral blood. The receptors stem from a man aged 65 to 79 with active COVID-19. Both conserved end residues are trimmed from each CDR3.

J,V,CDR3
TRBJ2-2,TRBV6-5,ASRDRTNTGELF
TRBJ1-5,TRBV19,ASSRTGKPQH
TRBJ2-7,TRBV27,ASSSRSGGAGEQY
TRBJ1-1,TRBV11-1,ASSSSARQGVTEAF
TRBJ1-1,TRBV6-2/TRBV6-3,ASSILREAEAF
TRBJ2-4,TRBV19,ASTTGRLAKNIQY
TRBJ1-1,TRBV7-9,ASSLPGQGVAF
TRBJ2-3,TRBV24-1,ATSDSGPVDTQY
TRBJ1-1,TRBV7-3,ASSLIASGYESALTEAF
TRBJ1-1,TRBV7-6,ASSLGSTGMNTEAF
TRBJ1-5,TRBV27,ASRPGQGGRQPQH
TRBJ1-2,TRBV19,ASAPGEQSNYGYT
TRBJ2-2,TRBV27,ASSLSLTGELF
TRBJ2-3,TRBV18,ASSPGLAGAHTDTQY
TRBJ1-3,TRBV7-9,ASSSARGLQGLGGNTIY
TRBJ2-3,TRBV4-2,ASSPELAGASGTDTQY
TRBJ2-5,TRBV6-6,ASRGTGDFLETQY
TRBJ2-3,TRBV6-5,ASSYSTGLGADTQY
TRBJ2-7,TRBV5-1,ASSVDTGTGYEQY
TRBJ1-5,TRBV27,ASSFRDQPQH
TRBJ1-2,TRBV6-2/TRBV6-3,ASSYPTGFYGYT
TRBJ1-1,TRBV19,ASSIDREGEAF
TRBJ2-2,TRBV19,ASSGNTDRGLRTGELF
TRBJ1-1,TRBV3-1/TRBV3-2,ASSPSDRAYTEAF
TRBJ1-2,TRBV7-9,ASSLAAQTQEGLGGYT
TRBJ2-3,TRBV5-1,ASSSGQGTDTQY
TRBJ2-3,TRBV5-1,ASSPQGTSGTDTQY
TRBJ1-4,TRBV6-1,ASSEGFGTNEKLF
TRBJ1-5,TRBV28,ASSLSPSNQPQH
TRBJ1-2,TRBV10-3,AISEIQTGRHNGYT
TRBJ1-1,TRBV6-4,ASSDSGGPGTEAF
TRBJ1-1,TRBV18,ASSPSGQEFNTEAF
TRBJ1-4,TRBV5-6,ASSFYSVTNEKLF
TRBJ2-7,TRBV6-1,ASSEPGQGGNEQY
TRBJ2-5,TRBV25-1,ASSEFDRGQTQY
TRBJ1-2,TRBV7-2,ASSLRDSNYGYT
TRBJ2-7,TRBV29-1,SGGEVYEQY
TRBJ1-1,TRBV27,ASSRNRYMNTEAF
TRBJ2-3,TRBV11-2,ASSLVKGGTDTQY
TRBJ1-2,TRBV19,ASSTDRGQFSYT
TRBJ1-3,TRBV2,ASRDRTGAGNTIY
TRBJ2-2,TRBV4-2,ASSQVKRGGAGELF
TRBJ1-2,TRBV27,ASKKQGGVYGYT
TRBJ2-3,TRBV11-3,ASSLIAGGTDTQY